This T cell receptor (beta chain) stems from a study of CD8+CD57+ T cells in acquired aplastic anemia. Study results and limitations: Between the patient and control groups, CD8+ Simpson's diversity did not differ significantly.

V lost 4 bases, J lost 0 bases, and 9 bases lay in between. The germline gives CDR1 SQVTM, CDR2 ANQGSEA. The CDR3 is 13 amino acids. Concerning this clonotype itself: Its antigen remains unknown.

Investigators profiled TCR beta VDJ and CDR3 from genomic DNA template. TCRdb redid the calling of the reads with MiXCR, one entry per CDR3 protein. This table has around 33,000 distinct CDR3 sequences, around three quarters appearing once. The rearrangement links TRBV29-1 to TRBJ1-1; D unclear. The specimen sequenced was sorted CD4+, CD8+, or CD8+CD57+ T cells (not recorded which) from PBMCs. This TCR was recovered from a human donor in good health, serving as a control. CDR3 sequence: CSVGEGMNTEAFF. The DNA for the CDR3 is TGCAGCGTTGGGGAGGGAATGAACACTGAAGCTTTCTTT.